Following are 23 T cell receptor beta chains from one sample sequenced in a study of shared clonotypes between healthy human individuals. Only in-frame clones appear in the TCRdb table, and some are missing; sequencing was by immunoSEQ multiplex PCR. This table has about 1.1 million clones, 77% appearing once. The sample comprised memory CD4+ T cells from PBMCs. Described subset: CD45RA-negative fraction. The receptors here all came from a man between 18 and 35 years old in good health. Some clones in this sample may be carry-over from other donors' samples.

On this clone: Other DNA sequences within the sample encode an identical CDR3. The genes are TRBV11-3 and TRBJ2-1; D is possibly TRBD2 (6 bases). Germline lookup yields CDR1 SGHNT and CDR2 YENEEA. This CDR3 has 13 amino acids. V lost 3 bases to trimming and J lost 3 bases, with 6 bases between them. This chain's CDR3 is CASSFGGYNEQFF. CDR3 DNA sequence: TGTGCCAGCAGCTTCGGGGGCTACAATGAGCAGTTCTTC. Full variable domain (outside the CDR3, taken from reference TRBV11-3 and TRBJ2-1): EAGVVQSPRYKIIEKKQPVAFWCNPISGHNTLYWYLQNLGQGPELLIRYENEEAVDDSQLPKDRFSAERLKGVDSTLKIQPAELGDSAVYLCASSFGGYNEQFFGPGTRLTVL.

The CDR3 loop is CASSSHRDLGYGYTF. CDR3 nucleotide sequence: TGTGCCAGCAGTTCACACAGGGATTTGGGCTATGGCTACACCTTC. This chain connects TRBV27 to TRBJ1-2; TRBD1 might be the D (6 bases). The CDR3 sequence is 15 residues long. The V and J ends lost 4 bases and 4 bases respectively, with 16 bases between them. CDR1 and CDR2 from the germline V gene are MNHEY and SMNVEV (reference sequence).

A remark on this clone: A clone one base away is much larger, so this may be a read error. In the same sample, other DNA sequences code for this CDR3. The V gene is TRBV7-2, the J gene TRBJ2-2; no firm D call. In germline, CDR1 is SGHTA, CDR2 FQGNSA. V was trimmed by 3 bases and J by 0 bases, leaving 8 bases between them. The CDR3 consists of 15 residues. The CDR3: CASSLPGANTGELFF. In DNA, the CDR3 is TGTGCCAGCAGCTTGCCAGGAGCGAACACCGGGGAGCTGTTTTTT.

The J gene is TRBJ1-5, the V gene TRBV2, with TRBD1 matching over 9 bases. CDR3 length: 15 amino acids. Losses at the gene ends were 7 bases for V and 2 bases for J; bases not matched to a gene: 6. The germline gives CDR1 SNHLY, CDR2 FYNNEI. The CDR3 region is CASMTDRGGNQPQHF. The CDR3 DNA sequence: TGTGCCAGCATGACGGACAGGGGTGGCAATCAGCCCCAGCATTTT.

V is TRBV11-2 and J is TRBJ2-3; 8 bases map to TRBD2. This CDR3 has 16 residues. V shed 2 bases and J 5 bases; nucleotides not matched to a gene: 9. CDR1 is SGHAT and CDR2 is FQNNGV in the germline V gene. Here the CDR3 DNA reads TGTGCCAGCAGCTTATTGGCGGGAGGCGGCATAGATACGCAGTATTTT. Amino acids: CASSLLAGGGIDTQYF.

For the CDR3, the DNA is TGTGCCAGTAGTATAGTATCCGGCCCTTACACGGATACGCAGTATTTT. Its translation is CASSIVSGPYTDTQYF. The V and J genes are TRBV19 and TRBJ2-3; no reliable D call. V lost 1 base to trimming and J lost 6 bases, with 17 bases between them. This CDR3 is 16 amino acids long. Germline assignment: CDR1 LNHDA and CDR2 SQIVND (reference sequence).

The chain links TRBV28 to TRBJ2-7; D is undetermined. The ends were cut back, 5 bases at V and 6 bases at J, with 14 bases in the middle. The CDR3 loop spans 13 amino acids. Per the germline V gene, CDR1 is MDHEN and CDR2 is SYDVKM. The CDR3 is CASSAPSLSEQYF. The CDR3 nucleotides are TGTGCCAGCAGTGCCCCCAGCTTAAGCGAGCAGTACTTC.

This clone occurred a few times. J is TRBJ2-3 and V is TRBV30; no firm D call. CDR3 size: 17 residues. V was trimmed by 4 bases and J by 2 bases, leaving 22 bases between them. Germline assignment: CDR1 GTSNPN and CDR2 SVGIG (reference sequence). CDR3 in DNA: TGTGCCTGGACAGCCGGTCGGGCCCTAAGAAACACAGATACGCAGTATTTT. It specifies CAWTAGRALRNTDTQYF. The full variable domain, in which reference TRBV30 and TRBJ2-3 provide the parts outside the CDR3, is SQTIHQWPATLVQPVGSPLSLECTVEGTSNPNLYWYRQAAGRGLQLLFYSVGIGQISSEVPQNLSASRPQDRQFILSSKKLLLSDSGFYLCAWTAGRALRNTDTQYFGPGTRLTVL.

This chain links TRBV18 with TRBJ2-2; tentatively, D is TRBD2 (6 bases). The ends were cut back, 0 bases at V and 3 bases at J, with 11 bases in the middle. CDR1 and CDR2 (germline): KGHSH, LQKENI. This CDR3 comprises 16 residues. The CDR3 loop reads CASSPPSRGDTGELFF. DNA for the CDR3: TGTGCCAGCTCACCACCGTCCCGCGGGGACACCGGGGAGCTGTTTTTT.

The chain combines TRBV29-1 with TRBJ2-1; D remains unclear. The germline gives CDR1 SQVTM, CDR2 ANQGSEA. The ends were cut back, 5 bases at V and 12 bases at J, with 14 bases in the middle. The CDR3 runs 11 residues. The CDR3 loop is CSVTGVLGQFF. CDR3 nucleotides: TGCAGCGTTACGGGTGTCTTGGGGCAGTTCTTC.

This chain uses TRBV25-1 with TRBJ1-3; TRBD1 might be the D (5 bases). The CDR3 sequence is 15 residues long. V lost 7 bases and J 0 bases, leaving 13 bases between the germline ends. In germline, CDR1 is MGHDK, CDR2 SYGVNS. For the CDR3, the DNA is TGTGCCAGCACTTCAGGGATTCTCTCTGGAAACACCATATATTTT. Translation: CASTSGILSGNTIYF.

This clone showed up just once. The chain joins TRBV9 to TRBJ2-1; no clear D. V was pared by 2 bases and J by 10 bases, with 16 bases between. Germline V CDR1 and CDR2: SGDLS, YYNGEE. The CDR3 consists of 14 residues. The CDR3: CASSVAPLELEQFF. CDR3 nucleotides: TGTGCCAGCAGCGTGGCACCCCTCGAATTGGAGCAGTTCTTC.

The chain has TRBV30 and TRBJ1-5; the D is unclear. V was pared by 2 bases and J by 5 bases, with 10 bases between. This CDR3 is 13 amino acids long. Germline V gene lookup returns CDR1 GTSNPN and CDR2 SVGIG (reference sequence). DNA of the CDR3: TGTGCCTGGAGTCCGACGCGAGATCAGCCCCAGCATTTT. It encodes CAWSPTRDQPQHF.

The genes are TRBV25-1 and TRBJ1-1, with D unclear. The V gene's germline CDR1 is MGHDK and CDR2 SYGVNS. The CDR3 length is 15 residues. Between the trimmed V and J ends, which lost 2 bases and 4 bases, there was a span of 14 bases. The CDR3 region is CASSEPREGSTEAFF. DNA for the CDR3: TGTGCCAGCAGTGAACCCCGAGAGGGTTCCACTGAAGCTTTCTTT.

The chain has TRBV5-1 and TRBJ1-4; 8 nucleotides agree with TRBD1. This CDR3 comprises 14 residues. Looked up from germline, CDR1 is SGHRS and CDR2 is YFSETQ. Trimming removed 4 bases from V and 12 bases from J; junction bases left unmatched: 11. CDR3 bases: TGCGCCAGCAGCCCGGACAGGGTGGAGAGGGAACTGTTTTTT. Protein sequence: CASSPDRVERELFF.

Ten or more counts support this clone. The CDR3 reads CASSSHPNSPLHF. The CDR3 coding sequence is TGTGCCAGCAGTTCCCATCCGAATTCACCCCTCCACTTT. This chain joins TRBV28 and TRBJ1-6; no clear D. The V and J ends lost 4 bases and 7 bases respectively, with 8 bases between them. Germline loops: CDR1 MDHEN, CDR2 SYDVKM. CDR3 length: 13 residues.

The genes are TRBV9 and TRBJ2-7; D remains unclear. Germline V gene lookup returns CDR1 SGDLS and CDR2 YYNGEE. The CDR3 is 15 residues long. Trimming took off 2 bases at V and 2 bases at J, with 14 bases between the two ends. The DNA of the CDR3 is TGTGCCAGCAGCGTTGGGTTGGGGTTAACCTACGAGCAGTACTTC. Its translation is CASSVGLGLTYEQYF.

As concerns this clone: Other nucleotide sequences from this sample produce the same CDR3. The gene calls are TRBV5-1 and TRBJ2-5; 10 nucleotides align to TRBD1. Losses at the gene ends were 3 bases for V and 5 bases for J; bases not matched to a gene: 4. The CDR3 sequence is 14 residues long. Germline V gene sequence: CDR1 SGHRS, CDR2 YFSETQ. DNA of the CDR3: TGCGCCAGCAGCTCCGGGACAGGGGTTGAGACCCAGTACTTC. It encodes CASSSGTGVETQYF.

The V call is TRBV30, the J call TRBJ2-4; the D gene is possibly TRBD2 (6 bases). The germline V gene encodes CDR1 GTSNPN and CDR2 SVGIG (reference sequence). The germline V and J ends were trimmed by 1 base and 11 bases, with 9 bases remaining between them. CDR3 length equals 11 residues. For the CDR3, the DNA is TGTGCCTGGAGTGGCGGGGTCCTTCAGTACTTC. This sequence encodes CAWSGGVLQYF.

The CDR3 nucleotides are TGCGCCAGCAGCTTGGTTGAGGGGAGGACTGAAGCTTTCTTT. As protein: CASSLVEGRTEAFF. The J gene is TRBJ1-1, the V gene TRBV5-1; perhaps TRBD1 as D (5 bases). V gave up 0 bases and J gave up 5 bases, with 11 bases separating them. CDR3 length: 14 amino acids. CDR1 is SGHRS, CDR2 YFSETQ, per germline. Complete variable domain (other parts from reference TRBV5-1 and TRBJ1-1): KAGVTQTPRYLIKTRGQQVTLSCSPISGHRSVSWYQQTPGQGLQFLFEYFSETQRNKGNFPGRFSGRQFSNSRSEMNVSTLELGDSALYLCASSLVEGRTEAFFGQGTRLTVV.

This clone was observed a few times. The V gene is TRBV6-1, the J gene TRBJ2-2; D is ambiguous. The CDR3 is 16 amino acids. V lost 2 bases and J lost 4, with 14 bases in between. Germline-derived CDR1 and CDR2 are MNHNS and SASEGT. As DNA, the CDR3 is TGTGCCAGCAGTGAATCGGCCCCTTCGGGCACCGGGGAGCTGTTTTTT. Translation gives CASSESAPSGTGELFF.

The chain carries TRBV5-6 and TRBJ1-1; D might be TRBD1 (5 bases). The CDR3 totals 14 residues. Trimming left V 0 bases short and J 3 bases short, with 9 bases between. CDR1 and CDR2 from the germline V gene are SGHDT and YYEEEE. The DNA of the CDR3 is TGTGCCAGCAGCTTGGTTTGGGGGGACACTGAAGCTTTCTTT. This encodes CASSLVWGDTEAFF.

V is TRBV28 and J is TRBJ1-1; no firm D call. The CDR3 is 17 amino acids. The germline V and J ends were trimmed by 5 bases and 6 bases, with 25 bases remaining between them. Germline V lookup: CDR1 MDHEN, CDR2 SYDVKM. The CDR3 sequence is CASSPYPKDSQSAEAFF. Here the CDR3 DNA reads TGTGCCAGCAGTCCATACCCAAAGGACTCTCAGAGCGCTGAAGCTTTCTTT.